The entry below gives a single T cell receptor (beta chain) sequence along with its context. Its target is not known. The data were taken from a study of Ad26.COV2.S vaccination and SARS-CoV-2 variants. Whole-study context: Enrollment placed the donor in the COV1001 Ad26.COV2.S trial arm. Once or twice, 56 days apart, Ad26.COV2.S was delivered intramuscularly. General study results and limits: Reportedly, spike-specific CD8+ and CD4+ T cell responses achieved substantial breadth once vaccination had taken place. Participants in the vaccine arm had higher spike-specific TCR breadth; placebo recipients had lower.

Treatment reported: roughly 20 received Ad26.COV2.S at low or high dose, single or two shots; 5 received placebo; per-sample allocation not given. Vaccine and placebo recipients were sampled on day 63 after the first injection. Measured with immunoSEQ multiplex PCR; TCRdb has only the in-frame clones, and not every one. Altogether roughly 270,000 clones are present, over 75% being singletons, with the ten largest covering approximately 3.3%. The CDR3 loop spans 14 amino acids. CDR1 is SGHDT and CDR2 is YYEEEE in the germline V gene. V dropped 2 bases and J dropped 5 bases, with 11 bases sitting between them.

The gene calls are TRBV5-6 and TRBJ1-3; D is perhaps TRBD1 (6 bases). Sequences were derived from peripheral blood, sampled in a trial of Ad26.COV2.S vaccine versus placebo. This sequence was found in a person aged 18-65 years who received the Ad26.COV2.S COVID-19 vaccine or a placebo. The DNA of the CDR3 is TGTGCCAGCAGCTTCCGGGACATACGAAACACCATATATTTT. It translates to CASSFRDIRNTIYF.